Presented here are 21 T cell receptor beta chains from one specimen sequenced in a study of cytomegalovirus exposure and HLA in healthy donors. Both 60 Vbeta primers and 13 Jbeta primers went into the PCR. Sequencing used immunoSEQ multiplex PCR; TCRdb keeps in-frame clones, though not all of them. The table includes about 110,000 clones, 65% to 80% detected once. Sequencing was carried out using PBMCs. These TCRs come from a man aged 60 to 69 in good health and CMV-seronegative.

J is TRBJ2-3 and V is TRBV5-1; 7 nucleotides match TRBD2. The CDR3 spans 16 residues. Germline loops: CDR1 SGHRS, CDR2 YFSETQ. The V segment lost 0 bases and the J segment 2 bases; nucleotides outside the gene matches: 6. Here the CDR3 reads CASSLVASGPTDTQYF. The CDR3 DNA reads TGCGCCAGCAGCTTGGTGGCTAGCGGACCCACAGATACGCAGTATTTT. The whole variable domain, filled in from reference TRBV5-1 and TRBJ2-3, reads KAGVTQTPRYLIKTRGQQVTLSCSPISGHRSVSWYQQTPGQGLQFLFEYFSETQRNKGNFPGRFSGRQFSNSRSEMNVSTLELGDSALYLCASSLVASGPTDTQYFGPGTRLTVL.

The J gene is TRBJ1-5, the V gene TRBV30; D is ambiguous. This CDR3 spans 13 amino acids. The germline V gene encodes CDR1 GTSNPN and CDR2 SVGIG (reference sequence). V lost 6 bases to trimming and J lost 9 bases, with 18 bases between them. This CDR3 is CACQEAGPTPQHF. CDR3 DNA: TGTGCCTGCCAGGAGGCAGGCCCAACGCCCCAGCATTTT.

This chain joins TRBV6-5 and TRBJ1-2; TRBD1 matches at 7 bases. CDR1 is MNHEY and CDR2 is SVGAGI in the germline V gene. V gave up 6 bases and J gave up 4 bases; unmatched junction bases: 8. The CDR3 has 14 residues. CDR3 amino acids: CASSGTAAPYGYTF. The CDR3 DNA is TGTGCCAGCAGCGGGACAGCAGCGCCCTATGGCTACACCTTC.

There are a few counts of this clone. The V gene is TRBV6-1, the J gene TRBJ2-5, with 8 nucleotides matching TRBD1. CDR3 length: 16 residues. Germline V CDR1 and CDR2: MNHNS, SASEGT. Unmatched junction bases numbered 9, after V lost 3 bases and J lost 3 bases. The CDR3 coding sequence is TGTGCCAGCAGTGACAGGGACAGGTCGAGAAAAGAGACCCAGTACTTC. The encoded protein is CASSDRDRSRKETQYF.

This rearrangement joins TRBV2 to TRBJ1-2; 12 bases are shared with TRBD1. The germline V gene has CDR1 SNHLY and CDR2 FYNNEI. The CDR3 consists of 16 residues. After removal of 10 bases from V and 2 bases from J, the junction contained 11 bases not matched to a gene. The CDR3 DNA reads as TGTGCCATCAAGCATCGGGACAGGGGGCCAAACTATGGCTACACCTTC. Residues: CAIKHRDRGPNYGYTF.

V usage is TRBV5-4 and J usage is TRBJ2-7, with 11 bases lining up with TRBD1. CDR3 size: 14 residues. V lost 4 bases, J lost 2 bases, and 2 bases stayed unmatched. Germline CDR1 is SGHNT and CDR2 is YYREEE (reference sequence). CDR3 DNA sequence: TGTGCCAGCAGCCGGGACAGGGGGACCTACGAGCAGTACTTC. Translating gives CASSRDRGTYEQYF.

The V gene is TRBV29-1, the J gene TRBJ2-3; no clear D gene. The CDR3 sequence is 13 residues long. Germline loops: CDR1 SQVTM, CDR2 ANQGSEA. Trimming removed 4 bases at V and 0 bases at J, with 8 bases between. CDR3 amino acids: CSVASKSTDTQYF. The CDR3 DNA sequence: TGCAGCGTTGCGTCTAAGAGCACAGATACGCAGTATTTT.

This clone was picked up a small number of times. The chain is built from TRBV6-4 and TRBJ1-2, with TRBD1 matching 9 bases. CDR1 and CDR2 (germline): MRHNA, SNTAGT. V gave up 3 bases and J gave up 4 bases; unmatched junction bases: 3. CDR3 size: 14 residues. CDR3 protein: CASSEGTGSYGYTF. Here the CDR3 DNA reads TGTGCCAGCAGTGAAGGGACAGGGAGCTATGGCTACACCTTC.

This chain uses TRBV28 with TRBJ1-1; 7 bases fit TRBD1. The length of the CDR3 is 13 residues. Per germline, CDR1 MDHEN and CDR2 SYDVKM. V was pared by 5 bases and J by 7 bases, with 7 bases of the junction left unmatched. CDR3: CASSVRQGGEAFF. CDR3 in DNA: TGTGCCAGCAGTGTGAGACAGGGCGGTGAAGCTTTCTTT.

V usage is TRBV7-2 and J usage is TRBJ1-1; TRBD1 might be the D (6 bases). The CDR3 is 14 residues long. Germline V gives CDR1 SGHTA, CDR2 FQGNSA. Deletions cut 1 base from V and 4 bases from J, with 10 bases between. CDR3 protein: CASSLGQAGTEAFF. CDR3 in DNA: TGTGCCAGCAGCTTAGGACAGGCGGGCACTGAAGCTTTCTTT.

The V call is TRBV19, the J call TRBJ1-6; possible D gene TRBD1, 5 bases. The ends were cut back, 11 bases at V and 7 bases at J, with 18 bases in the middle. The CDR3 sequence is 14 residues long. The germline CDR1 and CDR2 sequences are LNHDA and SQIVND (reference sequence). CDR3 sequence: CASKKDTLNSPLHF. DNA of the CDR3: TGTGCCTCCAAGAAGGACACCTTAAATTCACCCCTCCACTTT.

Here the CDR3 reads CSVELRLASGDCYEQYV. As DNA, the CDR3 is TGCAGCGTTGAGCTACGTCTGGCTAGCGGTGATTGTTACGAGCAGTACGTC. V is TRBV29-1 and J is TRBJ2-7; 7 nucleotides align to TRBD2. Germline V gene lookup returns CDR1 SQVTM and CDR2 ANQGSEA. There are 17 residues in the CDR3. Trimming removed 3 bases from V and 4 bases from J; junction bases left unmatched: 18.

The chain carries TRBV7-2 and TRBJ2-3; a possible D gene is TRBD1 (6 bases). The CDR3 has 14 amino acids. V gave up 3 bases and J gave up 3 bases, with 10 bases separating them. Per germline, CDR1 SGHTA and CDR2 FQGNSA. CDR3 sequence: CASSFRTATDTQYF. As DNA, the CDR3 is TGTGCCAGCAGCTTTAGGACAGCTACAGATACGCAGTATTTT.

This sequence joins TRBV5-1 and TRBJ1-3; 8 nucleotides line up with TRBD1. With V trimmed by 3 bases and J by 4 bases, 6 bases remained unmatched. Per germline, CDR1 SGHRS and CDR2 YFSETQ. The CDR3 spans 15 residues. The CDR3 DNA reads TGCGCCAGCAGCTACTACAGGGGGGCCGGAAACACCATATATTTT. It yields the protein CASSYYRGAGNTIYF.

The gene calls are TRBV5-1 and TRBJ1-2; 7 bases agree with TRBD1. The CDR3 has 13 residues. The germline CDR1 and CDR2 sequences are SGHRS and YFSETQ. The V gene end was trimmed by 0 bases and the J gene end by 8 bases; junction bases not matched to a gene: 4. DNA of the CDR3: TGCGCCAGCAGCTTGGTCGGACAGGAGGGCTACACCTTC. Its translation: CASSLVGQEGYTF.

The rearrangement joins TRBV7-2 to TRBJ1-2; D is ambiguous. The germline V gene encodes CDR1 SGHTA and CDR2 FQGNSA. The CDR3 extends over 15 amino acids. V gave up 1 base and J gave up 0 bases, with 9 bases separating them. Here the CDR3 reads CASSLDSGPNYGYTF. In DNA, the CDR3 is TGTGCCAGCAGCTTAGACAGCGGACCTAACTATGGCTACACCTTC.

The sample holds one count of this clone. V is TRBV28 and J is TRBJ1-1; D gene ambiguous. V was clipped by 4 bases and J by 1 base, with 7 bases between them. The CDR3 spans 13 residues. CDR1 is MDHEN and CDR2 is SYDVKM in the germline V gene. CDR3 in amino acids: CASSSPSNTEAFF. The CDR3 DNA reads TGTGCCAGCAGTTCCCCCTCGAACACTGAAGCTTTCTTT.

The chain couples TRBV19 to TRBJ2-1; 8 bases are a match to TRBD2. The CDR3 runs 16 residues. After removal of 2 bases from V and 7 bases from J, the junction contained 10 bases not matched to a gene. Germline CDR1 is LNHDA and CDR2 is SQIVND (reference sequence). The CDR3 protein is CASSISLAGPLNEQFF. Written as DNA, the CDR3 is TGTGCCAGTAGTATAAGTCTAGCGGGCCCCCTGAATGAGCAGTTCTTC.

The rearrangement links TRBV18 to TRBJ2-4; TRBD1 is a possible D gene (5 bases). The length of the CDR3 is 15 residues. Germline V gene lookup returns CDR1 KGHSH and CDR2 LQKENI. V lost 2 bases and J lost 1, with 9 bases in between. The CDR3 spells CASSPGAMAKNIQYF. The CDR3 DNA sequence: TGTGCCAGCTCACCAGGGGCCATGGCCAAAAACATTCAGTACTTC.

The chain joins TRBV5-3 to TRBJ1-2; possible D gene TRBD1, 6 bases. TRBV5-3 is flagged as an ORF with uncertain function. V lost 5 bases to trimming and J lost 2 bases, with 19 bases between them. The CDR3 loop spans 16 amino acids. The CDR3 DNA reads as TGTGCCAGAAGTTTCCGCCACAGGGAAGCGAACTATGGCTACACCTTC. Translated: CARSFRHREANYGYTF.

The rearrangement uses TRBV9 and TRBJ1-2; D possibly corresponds to TRBD1 (6 bases). Per the germline V gene, CDR1 is SGDLS and CDR2 is YYNGEE. The CDR3 spans 15 residues. V dropped 0 bases and J dropped 3 bases, with 12 bases sitting between them. The CDR3 DNA sequence: TGTGCCAGCAGCGTAGATACAGGGAGGGACTATGGCTACACCTTC. This gives the protein CASSVDTGRDYGYTF.